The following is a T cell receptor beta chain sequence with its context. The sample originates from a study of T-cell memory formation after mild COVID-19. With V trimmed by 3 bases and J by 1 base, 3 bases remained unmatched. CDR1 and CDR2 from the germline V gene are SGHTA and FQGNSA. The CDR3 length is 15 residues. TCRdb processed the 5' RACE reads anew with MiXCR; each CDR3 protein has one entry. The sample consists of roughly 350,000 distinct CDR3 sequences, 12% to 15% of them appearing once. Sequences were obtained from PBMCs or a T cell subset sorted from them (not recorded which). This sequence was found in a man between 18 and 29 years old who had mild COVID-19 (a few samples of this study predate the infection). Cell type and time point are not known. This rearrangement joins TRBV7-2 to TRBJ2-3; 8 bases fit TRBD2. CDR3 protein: CASSFGRGGTDTQYF. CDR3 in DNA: TGTGCCAGCAGCTTCGGGCGGGGGGGCACAGATACGCAGTATTTT.